This T cell receptor (beta chain) was profiled in a study of OX40 agonist ivuxolimab in advanced cancers. This CDR3 is built from 10 residues. Trimming shortened V by 10 bases and J by 3 bases, and 3 bases separated the two germline ends. Germline lookup yields CDR1 MNHEY and CDR2 SVGAGI. The repertoire was sequenced with immunoSEQ multiplex PCR; TCRdb's copy has only in-frame clones and lacks some. The sample shows 20,000 to 25,000 clones, roughly 84% of them seen only once. The V and J genes are TRBV6-5 and TRBJ2-2; no reliable D call. The sample in question was CD4+ or CD8+ T cells sorted from blood, obtained in a trial of the OX40 agonist ivuxolimab. The receptor's source is an adult with an advanced solid tumor such as melanoma, head and neck, liver or kidney cancer. In nucleotides, the CDR3 is TGTGCCACGTACACCGGGGAGCTGTTTTTT. It specifies CATYTGELFF.